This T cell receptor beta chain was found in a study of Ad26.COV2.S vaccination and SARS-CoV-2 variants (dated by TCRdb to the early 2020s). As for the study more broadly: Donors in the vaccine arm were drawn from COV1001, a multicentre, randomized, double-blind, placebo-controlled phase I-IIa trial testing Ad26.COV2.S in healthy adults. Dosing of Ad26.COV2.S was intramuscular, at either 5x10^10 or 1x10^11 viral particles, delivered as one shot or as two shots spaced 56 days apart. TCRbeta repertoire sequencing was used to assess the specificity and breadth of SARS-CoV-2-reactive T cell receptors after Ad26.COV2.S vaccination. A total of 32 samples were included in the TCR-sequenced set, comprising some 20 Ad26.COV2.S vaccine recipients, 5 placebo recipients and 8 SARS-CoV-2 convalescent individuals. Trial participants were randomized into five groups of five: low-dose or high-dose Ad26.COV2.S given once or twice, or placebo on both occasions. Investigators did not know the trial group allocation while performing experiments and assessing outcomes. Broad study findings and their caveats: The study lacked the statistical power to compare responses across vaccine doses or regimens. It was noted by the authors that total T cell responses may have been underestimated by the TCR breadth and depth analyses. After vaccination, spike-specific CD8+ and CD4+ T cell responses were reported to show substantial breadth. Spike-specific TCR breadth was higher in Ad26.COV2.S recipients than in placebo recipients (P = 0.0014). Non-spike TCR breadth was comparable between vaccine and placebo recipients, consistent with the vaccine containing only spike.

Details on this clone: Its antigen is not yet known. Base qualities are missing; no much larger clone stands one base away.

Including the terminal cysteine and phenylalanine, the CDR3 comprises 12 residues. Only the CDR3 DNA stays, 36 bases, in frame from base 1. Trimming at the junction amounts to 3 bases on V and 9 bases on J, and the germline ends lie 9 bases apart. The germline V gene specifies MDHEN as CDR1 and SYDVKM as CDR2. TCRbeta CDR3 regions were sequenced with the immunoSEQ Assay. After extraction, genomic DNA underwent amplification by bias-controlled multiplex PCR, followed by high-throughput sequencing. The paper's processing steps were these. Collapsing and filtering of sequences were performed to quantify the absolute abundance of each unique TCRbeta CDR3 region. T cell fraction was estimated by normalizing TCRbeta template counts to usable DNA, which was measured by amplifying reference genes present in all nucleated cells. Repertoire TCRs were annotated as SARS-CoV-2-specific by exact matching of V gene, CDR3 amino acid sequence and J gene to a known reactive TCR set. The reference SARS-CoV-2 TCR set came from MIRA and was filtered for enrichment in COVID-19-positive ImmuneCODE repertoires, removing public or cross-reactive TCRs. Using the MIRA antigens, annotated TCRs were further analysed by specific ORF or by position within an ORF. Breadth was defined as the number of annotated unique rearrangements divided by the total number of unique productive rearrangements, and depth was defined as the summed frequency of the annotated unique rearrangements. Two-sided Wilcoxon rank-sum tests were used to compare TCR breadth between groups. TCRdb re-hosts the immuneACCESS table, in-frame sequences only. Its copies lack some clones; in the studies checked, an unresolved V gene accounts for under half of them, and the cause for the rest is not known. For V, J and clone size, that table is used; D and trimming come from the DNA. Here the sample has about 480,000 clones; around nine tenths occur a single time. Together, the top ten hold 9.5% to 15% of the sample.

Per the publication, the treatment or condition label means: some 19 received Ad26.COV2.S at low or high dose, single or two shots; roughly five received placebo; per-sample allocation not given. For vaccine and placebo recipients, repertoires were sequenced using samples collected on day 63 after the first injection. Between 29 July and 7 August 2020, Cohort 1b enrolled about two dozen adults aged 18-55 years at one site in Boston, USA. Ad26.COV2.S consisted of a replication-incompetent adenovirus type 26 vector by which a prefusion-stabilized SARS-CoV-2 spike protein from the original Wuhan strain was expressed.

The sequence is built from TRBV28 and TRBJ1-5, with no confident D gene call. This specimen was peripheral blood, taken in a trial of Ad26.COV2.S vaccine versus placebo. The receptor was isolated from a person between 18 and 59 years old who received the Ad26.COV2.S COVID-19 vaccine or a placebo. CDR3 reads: CASSLPPWPQHF. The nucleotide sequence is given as TGTGCCAGCAGTTTGCCCCCATGGCCCCAGCATTTT. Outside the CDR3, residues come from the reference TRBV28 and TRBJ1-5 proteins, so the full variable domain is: DVKVTQSSRYLVKRTGEKVFLECVQDMDHENMFWYRQDPGLGLRLIYFSYDVKMKEKGDIPEGYSVSREKKERFSLILESASTNQTSMYLCASSLPPWPQHFGDGTRLSIL.